These T cell receptor beta chains were read from a single sample in a study of metastatic and nonmetastatic thyroid tumors. TCRdb reassembled clones from the PCR reads with MiXCR. The top ten clones hold over 20% of a sample with about 30,000 clones, around 4% of them seen once. Material for sequencing was blood. These receptors were taken from a female donor with papillary thyroid cancer or a benign thyroid nodule (not recorded which). Some clones in this sample may be carry-over from other donors' samples. Both conserved end residues are part of each CDR3. Fields, in order: D gene, CDR3 length, V gene, clone size, J gene, CDR3 DNA, CDR3 protein. D genes are given only for firm matches. Clone size, where shown, is once, few, many, or a class for clones that have expanded.

-	18	TRBV28	few	TRBJ2-1	TGTGTCAGCAGTTCTACGCCCACATCGGCCCGCTCCTACAATGAGCAGTTCTTC	CVSSSTPTSARSYNEQFF
-	16	TRBV5-1	many	TRBJ1-2	TGCGCCAGCAGCAAATGGGGGGAGGGCATCGACTATGGCTACACCTTC	CASSKWGEGIDYGYTF
-	15	TRBV3-1	many	TRBJ2-7	TGTGCCAGCAGCCAAGAGTTAGCGGTTTTCTACGAGCAGTACTTC	CASSQELAVFYEQYF
-	15	TRBV7-2	many	TRBJ1-2	TGTGCCAGCAGCTTAGCGGTCAAGGCAGGGGTTGGCTACACCTTC	CASSLAVKAGVGYTF
-	14	TRBV5-1	-	TRBJ2-5	TGCGCCAGCAGCTTGAGCGGACACCAAGAGACCCAGTACTTC	CASSLSGHQETQYF
-	15	TRBV28	-	TRBJ1-5	TGTGCCAGCAGTTTTGCGGGGCATGGCAATCAGCCCCAGCATTTT	CASSFAGHGNQPQHF
-	13	TRBV27	-	TRBJ2-1	TGTGCCAGCAGTTTTTCGGGGGACTATGAGCAGTTCTTC	CASSFSGDYEQFF
TRBD2	16	TRBV20-1	medium-sized	TRBJ2-1	TGCAGTGCTAGAGGGACTAGCGGGTCTACTTACAATGAGCAGTTCTTC	CSARGTSGSTYNEQFF
-	14	TRBV30	many	TRBJ1-5	TGTGCCTGGAGTGGGGTACAGTTCAATCAGCCCCAGCATTTT	CAWSGVQFNQPQHF
-	15	TRBV2	few	TRBJ2-1	TGTGCCAGCACACCCTTGGTGACTAGGCACGATGAGCAGTTCTTC	CASTPLVTRHDEQFF
-	15	TRBV5-1	many	TRBJ2-1	TGCGCCAGCAGCTTAACGGGCCTCATGTTGAATGAGCAGTTCTTC	CASSLTGLMLNEQFF
-	10	TRBV20-1	few	TRBJ2-2	TGCAGTGCTAGGACAGGGGAGCTGTTTTTT	CSARTGELFF
TRBD1	15	TRBV6-1	few	TRBJ1-2	TGTGCCAGCAGATCTCCGGGACAGGGAACCTATGGCTACACCTTC	CASRSPGQGTYGYTF
TRBD1	14	TRBV6-2/TRBV6-3	few	TRBJ2-5	TGTGCCAGCACCGGCGGACAGGGGGTAAAGAACCAGAACTTC	CASTGGQGVKNQNF
-	15	TRBV5-5	few	TRBJ2-4	TGTGCCAGTCACCATACCGGACTAGCCAAAAACATTCAGTACTTC	CASHHTGLAKNIQYF
-	15	TRBV5-5	many	TRBJ2-1	TGTGCCAGCAGCTTGCAGGTTTCGGTTGGGAATGAGCAGTTCTTC	CASSLQVSVGNEQFF
TRBD1	13	TRBV2	many	TRBJ1-2	TGTGCCAGCGGAGACAGGGGGAAGGGTGGCTACACCTTC	CASGDRGKGGYTF
-	12	TRBV7-3	-	TRBJ2-2	TGTGCCAGCAGCTCCGTCACCGTGGATCTGTTTTTT	CASSSVTVDLFF
-	12	TRBV30	many	TRBJ1-1	TGTGCCTGGAGTGTACAAGGCAGTGAAGCTTTCTTT	CAWSVQGSEAFF
-	14	TRBV11-1	many	TRBJ1-1	TGTGCCAGCAGACCCAACTTAGGGAACACTGAAGCTTTCTTT	CASRPNLGNTEAFF
-	14	TRBV2	few	TRBJ2-7	TGTGCCAGCAGTGATGAGGGCCATGTCTACGAGCAGTACTTC	CASSDEGHVYEQYF
-	16	TRBV7-2	many	TRBJ2-1	TGTGCCAGCAGCCCCGGAAGCTCCCGGCTTGGGGGTGAGCAGTTCTTC	CASSPGSSRLGGEQFF
-	11	TRBV29-1	many	TRBJ2-7	TGCAGCGTGGGGACGCGGTACGAGCAGTACTTC	CSVGTRYEQYF
-	12	TRBV30	many	TRBJ1-5	TGTGCCTGGAGCCTTGACAAACAGCCCCAGCATTTT	CAWSLDKQPQHF
TRBD2	13	TRBV27	many	TRBJ2-1	TGTGCCAGCAGAACCTTAGCGGGAGATGAGCAGTTCTTC	CASRTLAGDEQFF
-	16	TRBV28	few	TRBJ1-2	TGTGCCAGCAGTTTTAGGGGGACGACACCTAACTATGGCTACACCTTC	CASSFRGTTPNYGYTF
TRBD1	14	TRBV28	medium-sized	TRBJ1-2	TGTGCCAGCAGTTCGGACAGGCTGAACTATGGCTACACCTTC	CASSSDRLNYGYTF
-	11	TRBV6-1	-	TRBJ1-2	TGTGCCAGCAGCCAGGGGAGGGGCTACACCTTC	CASSQGRGYTF
TRBD1	14	TRBV27	few	TRBJ1-6	TGTGCCAGCAGTTTAGGACAGGATAATTCACCCCTCCACTTT	CASSLGQDNSPLHF
-	13	TRBV12-3/TRBV12-4	-	TRBJ1-2	TGTGCCAGCAGTTTATCGGGCGCCTATGGCTACACCTTC	CASSLSGAYGYTF
TRBD2	19	TRBV5-1	-	TRBJ2-3	TGCGCCAGCAGCTTTTCCACAGCGGGAGGCCTGGGGCATAGTTATACGCAGTATTTT	CASSFSTAGGLGHSYTQYF
-	15	TRBV12-3/TRBV12-4	-	TRBJ2-2	TGTGCCAGCAGTTTTTCTGCGAGGAACACCGGGGAGCTGTTTTTT	CASSFSARNTGELFF
-	16	TRBV6-2/TRBV6-3	few	TRBJ2-5	TGTGCCAGCAGCTCGGAAAAAACCTATAGGCTGGAGACCCAGTACTTC	CASSSEKTYRLETQYF
-	13	TRBV6-1	medium-sized	TRBJ1-5	TGTGCCAGCAGTGAGACAGCGAATCAGCCCCAGCATTTT	CASSETANQPQHF
-	15	TRBV20-1	-	TRBJ1-2	TGCAGTGCTAGAGAGCTTATTGAGGTTCGCTATGGCTACACCTTC	CSARELIEVRYGYTF
TRBD1	15	TRBV30	-	TRBJ1-5	TGTGCCTGGAGTGTAGGGACAGGGCGGTATCAGCCCCAGCATTTT	CAWSVGTGRYQPQHF
-	14	TRBV11-3	few	TRBJ1-6	TGTGCCAGCAGCTTAAGGGCAGAGAGTTCACCCCTCCACTTT	CASSLRAESSPLHF
-	14	TRBV6-2/TRBV6-3	-	TRBJ1-5	TGTGCCAGCAGTTACTCGACAGGTGTTCATCCCCAGCATTTT	CASSYSTGVHPQHF
-	13	TRBV27	many	TRBJ1-1	TGTGCCAGCCGAAAATTGGGTGACACTGGAGCTTTCTTT	CASRKLGDTGAFF
-	18	TRBV6-2/TRBV6-3	many	TRBJ2-7	TGTGCCAGCAGTTACTCCTTTGGGAGGGGGGGAGCCACCTACGAGCAGTACTTC	CASSYSFGRGGATYEQYF
-	14	TRBV6-1	medium-sized	TRBJ1-6	TGTGCCAGCAGTTATAGCCAGGCAGGATCACCCCTCCACTTT	CASSYSQAGSPLHF
TRBD1	14	TRBV6-5	-	TRBJ1-1	TGTGCCAGCAGTTACTCCCAGGGGGGAACTGAAGCTTTCTTT	CASSYSQGGTEAFF
TRBD1	14	TRBV6-1	medium-sized	TRBJ2-7	TGTGCCAGCAGTCACGGGACAGGGGGCTACGAGCAGTACTTC	CASSHGTGGYEQYF
-	11	TRBV7-6	many	TRBJ2-5	TGTGCCAGCAGCTTAGCCGAGACCCAGTACTTC	CASSLAETQYF
-	15	TRBV12-3/TRBV12-4	-	TRBJ2-1	TGTGCCAGCAGTCTGCGGGACTCAAGCTCCAATGAGCAGTTCTTC	CASSLRDSSSNEQFF
TRBD1	14	TRBV7-9	few	TRBJ2-7	TGTGCCAGCAGCTTACCAAGGGACAGGAGCGAGCAGTACTTC	CASSLPRDRSEQYF
TRBD2	15	TRBV29-1	many	TRBJ2-3	TGCAGCGTTGAAGGGGCTAGCGGTGGCACAGATACGCAGTATTTT	CSVEGASGGTDTQYF
TRBD2	15	TRBV10-3	few	TRBJ2-1	TGTGCCATCAGCTACTACGCGGGAGGGGGGAGTGAGCAGTTCTTC	CAISYYAGGGSEQFF
-	15	TRBV20-1	many	TRBJ2-1	TGCAGTGCTAGAGTAATAGCGGTACCCTACAATGAGCAGTTCTTC	CSARVIAVPYNEQFF
-	16	TRBV27	few	TRBJ1-1	TGTGCCAGCTCTAGGGGCTTTTGGGACACCAACACTGAAGCTTTCTTT	CASSRGFWDTNTEAFF
TRBD2	17	TRBV20-1	many	TRBJ2-7	TGCAGTGCTAGAGACGTGGCGGGAGGGCCGTTCGTTTACGAGCAGTACTTC	CSARDVAGGPFVYEQYF
TRBD2	16	TRBV27	-	TRBJ2-1	TGTGCCAGCAGTCCAGTAGCGGGAGCGCCGTACAATGAGCAGTTCTTC	CASSPVAGAPYNEQFF
-	14	TRBV6-5	few	TRBJ1-1	TGTGCCAGCAGTTATAGTCAGGGCGGCACTGAAGCTTTCTTT	CASSYSQGGTEAFF
-	15	TRBV2	-	TRBJ1-1	TGTGTCAGCAGAAGGTGGGGGCCCTTGAACACTGAAGCTTTCTTT	CVSRRWGPLNTEAFF
-	13	TRBV27	-	TRBJ1-1	TGTGCCAGGAGTTTTCAGGGTTACACTGAAGCTTTCTTT	CARSFQGYTEAFF